The 5 T cell receptor beta chains in this list originate from one sample, sequenced in a study of blood T cell repertoires in COVID-19. The data were produced by immunoSEQ multiplex PCR, yet TCRdb's version contains in-frame clones alone and is incomplete. The sample has under 200,000 clones, roughly four fifths seen once. The sample taken for sequencing was peripheral blood. The source is a woman aged 30 to 39 with acute or convalescent COVID-19.

The chain recombines TRBV5-1 with TRBJ1-1; the D gene is possibly TRBD1 (6 bases). V was clipped by 4 bases and J by 1 base, with 17 bases between them. CDR3 length: 16 amino acids. CDR1 SGHRS and CDR2 YFSETQ come from the germline V gene. The CDR3 sequence is CASSPGGLLENTEAFF. The CDR3 bases are TGCGCCAGCAGCCCGGGGGGCCTATTGGAGAACACTGAAGCTTTCTTT.

The chain links TRBV30 to TRBJ2-7; D is ambiguous. CDR3 length: 18 residues. The V end was cut by 3 bases, the J end by 2 bases, with 26 bases between. CDR1 and CDR2 from the germline V gene are GTSNPN and SVGIG (reference sequence). CDR3 in amino acids: CAWSNIIQAGANTYEQYF. CDR3 sequence (DNA): TGTGCCTGGAGCAATATTATCCAGGCAGGCGCAAACACCTACGAGCAGTACTTC. The full variable domain, its missing parts supplied by reference TRBV30 and TRBJ2-7, is SQTIHQWPATLVQPVGSPLSLECTVEGTSNPNLYWYRQAAGRGLQLLFYSVGIGQISSEVPQNLSASRPQDRQFILSSKKLLLSDSGFYLCAWSNIIQAGANTYEQYFGPGTRLTVT.

The rearrangement links TRBV7-2 to TRBJ1-1, with D maybe TRBD1 (5 bases). The V gene's germline CDR1 is SGHTA and CDR2 FQGNSA. This CDR3 contains 13 residues. V lost 2 bases and J 5 bases, leaving 9 bases between the germline ends. CDR3 DNA sequence: TGTGCCAGCAGCTTACAGGACAAGACTGAAGCTTTCTTT. Translating it yields CASSLQDKTEAFF.

V is TRBV6-2 or TRBV6-3 and J is TRBJ1-5; the D gene is possibly TRBD1 (5 bases). The CDR3 runs to 15 residues. Germline assignment: CDR1 MNHEY and CDR2 SVGEGT. Trimming removed 3 bases from V and 5 bases from J, with 14 bases in between. The CDR3, as DNA: TGTGCCAGCAGTTATATAAGGGGTATCGATCAGCCCCAGCATTTT. Its protein product is CASSYIRGIDQPQHF.

The J gene is TRBJ2-6, the V gene TRBV3-1 (or the pseudogene TRBV3-2); 11 nucleotides agree with TRBD2. Unmatched junction bases numbered 8, after V lost 4 bases and J lost 12 bases. This CDR3 is built from 15 residues. Looked up from germline, CDR1 is LGHDT and CDR2 is YNNKEL (reference sequence). CDR3 in amino acids: CASSLSGTSGTVLTF. CDR3 sequence (DNA): TGTGCCAGCAGCCTGTCCGGGACTAGCGGTACCGTCCTGACTTTC.